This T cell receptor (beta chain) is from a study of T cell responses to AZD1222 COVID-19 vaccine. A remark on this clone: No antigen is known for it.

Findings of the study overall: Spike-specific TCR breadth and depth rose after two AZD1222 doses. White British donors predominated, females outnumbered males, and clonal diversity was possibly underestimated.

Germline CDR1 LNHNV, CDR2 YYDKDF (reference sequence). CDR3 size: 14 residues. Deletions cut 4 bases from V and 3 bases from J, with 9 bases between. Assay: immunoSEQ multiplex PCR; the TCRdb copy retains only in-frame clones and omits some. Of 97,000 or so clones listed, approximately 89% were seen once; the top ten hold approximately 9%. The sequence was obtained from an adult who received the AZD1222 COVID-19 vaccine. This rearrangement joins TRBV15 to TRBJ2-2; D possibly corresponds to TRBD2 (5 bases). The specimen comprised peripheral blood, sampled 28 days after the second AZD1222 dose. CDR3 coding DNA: TGTGCCACCAGCAAAACGCGGGACACCGGGGAGCTGTTTTTT. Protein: CATSKTRDTGELFF.